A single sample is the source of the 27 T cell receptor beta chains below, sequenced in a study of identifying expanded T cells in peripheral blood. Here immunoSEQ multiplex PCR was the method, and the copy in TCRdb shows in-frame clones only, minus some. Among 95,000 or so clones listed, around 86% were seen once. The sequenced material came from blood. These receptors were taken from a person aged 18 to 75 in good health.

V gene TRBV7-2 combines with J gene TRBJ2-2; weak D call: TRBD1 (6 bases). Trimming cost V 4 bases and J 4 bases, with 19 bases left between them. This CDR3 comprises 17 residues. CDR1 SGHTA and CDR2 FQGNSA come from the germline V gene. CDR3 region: CASSSDYRVGSTGELFF. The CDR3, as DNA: TGTGCCAGCAGCTCCGACTACAGGGTGGGGAGCACCGGGGAGCTGTTTTTT. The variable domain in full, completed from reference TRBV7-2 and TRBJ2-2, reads GAGVSQSPSNKVTEKGKDVELRCDPISGHTALYWYRQSLGQGLEFLIYFQGNSAPDKSGLPSDRFSAERTGGSVSTLTIQRTQQEDSAVYLCASSSDYRVGSTGELFFGEGSRLTVL.

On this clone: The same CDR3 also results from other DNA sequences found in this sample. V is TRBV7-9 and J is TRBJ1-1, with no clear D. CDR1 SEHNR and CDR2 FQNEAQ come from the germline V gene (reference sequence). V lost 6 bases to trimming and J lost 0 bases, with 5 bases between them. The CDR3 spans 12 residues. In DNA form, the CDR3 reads TGTGCCAGCAGGAGGATGAACACTGAAGCTTTCTTT. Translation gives CASRRMNTEAFF.

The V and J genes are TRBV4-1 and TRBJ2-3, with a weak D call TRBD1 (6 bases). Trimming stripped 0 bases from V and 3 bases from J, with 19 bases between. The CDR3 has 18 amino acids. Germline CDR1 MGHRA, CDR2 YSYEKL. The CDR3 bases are TGCGCCAGCAGCCAAGATGTCTCTGAAACAGGGTTTACAGATACGCAGTATTTT. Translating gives CASSQDVSETGFTDTQYF.

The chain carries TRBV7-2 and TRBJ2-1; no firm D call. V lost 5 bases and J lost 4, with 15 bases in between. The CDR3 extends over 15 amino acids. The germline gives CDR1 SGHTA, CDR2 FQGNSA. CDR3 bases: TGTGCCAGCAGCCCCCAATACGGCTCGTACAATGAGCAGTTCTTC. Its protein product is CASSPQYGSYNEQFF.

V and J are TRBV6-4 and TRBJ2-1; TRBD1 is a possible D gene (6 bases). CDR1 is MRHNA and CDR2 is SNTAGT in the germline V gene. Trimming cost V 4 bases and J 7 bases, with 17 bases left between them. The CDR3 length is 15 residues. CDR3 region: CASSVLLGGRNEQFF. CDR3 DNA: TGTGCCAGCAGTGTTCTACTAGGGGGTAGGAATGAGCAGTTCTTC.

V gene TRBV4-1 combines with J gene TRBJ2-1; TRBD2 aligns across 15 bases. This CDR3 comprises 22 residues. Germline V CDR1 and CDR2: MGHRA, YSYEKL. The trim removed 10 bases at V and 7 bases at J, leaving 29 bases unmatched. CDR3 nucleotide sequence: TGCGCCACAGCAGCTCGTGTCTTTCTGAGGACTAGCGGGGGGGCTCCCTCTAATGAGCAGTTCTTC. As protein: CATAARVFLRTSGGAPSNEQFF.

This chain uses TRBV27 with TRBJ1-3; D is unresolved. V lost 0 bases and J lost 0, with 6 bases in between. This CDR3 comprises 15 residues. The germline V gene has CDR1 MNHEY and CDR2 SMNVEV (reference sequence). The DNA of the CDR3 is TGTGCCAGCAGTTTATCGTGGGCCTCTGGAAACACCATATATTTT. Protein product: CASSLSWASGNTIYF.

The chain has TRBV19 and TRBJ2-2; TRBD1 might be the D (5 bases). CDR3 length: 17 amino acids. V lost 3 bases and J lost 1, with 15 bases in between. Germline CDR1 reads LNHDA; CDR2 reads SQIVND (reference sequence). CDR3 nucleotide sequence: TGTGCCAGTAGTATTATTGGGATAGGGGAGAACACCGGGGAGCTGTTTTTT. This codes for CASSIIGIGENTGELFF.

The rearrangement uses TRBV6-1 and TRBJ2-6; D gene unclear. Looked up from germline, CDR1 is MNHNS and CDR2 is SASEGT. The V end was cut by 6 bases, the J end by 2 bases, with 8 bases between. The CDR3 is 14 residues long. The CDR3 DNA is TGTGCCAGCAGCACCCATGCTGGGGCCAACGTCCTGACTTTC. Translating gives CASSTHAGANVLTF.

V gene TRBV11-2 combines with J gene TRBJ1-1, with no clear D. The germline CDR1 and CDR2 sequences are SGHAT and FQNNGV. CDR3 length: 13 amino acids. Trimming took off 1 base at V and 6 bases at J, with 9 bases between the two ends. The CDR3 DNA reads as TGTGCCAGCAGCTTAGTTGGGCATTCTGAAGCTTTCTTT. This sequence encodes CASSLVGHSEAFF.

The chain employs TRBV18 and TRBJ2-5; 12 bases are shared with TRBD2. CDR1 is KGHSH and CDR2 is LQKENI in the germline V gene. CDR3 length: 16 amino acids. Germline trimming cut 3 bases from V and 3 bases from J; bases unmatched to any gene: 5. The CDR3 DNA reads TGTGCCAGCTCACCTACGACTAGCGGGGGAAAAGAGACCCAGTACTTC. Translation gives CASSPTTSGGKETQYF.

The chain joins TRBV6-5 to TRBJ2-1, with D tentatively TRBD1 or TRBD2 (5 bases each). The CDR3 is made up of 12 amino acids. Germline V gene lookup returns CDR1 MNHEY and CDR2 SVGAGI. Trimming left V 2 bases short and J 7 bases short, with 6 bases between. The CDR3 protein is CASSYGGNEQFF. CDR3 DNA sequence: TGTGCCAGCAGTTACGGGGGTAATGAGCAGTTCTTC.

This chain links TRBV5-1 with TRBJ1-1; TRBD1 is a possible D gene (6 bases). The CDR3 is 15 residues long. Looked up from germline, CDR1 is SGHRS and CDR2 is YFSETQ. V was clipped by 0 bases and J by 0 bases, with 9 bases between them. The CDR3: CASSLAQGMNTEAFF. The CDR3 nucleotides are TGCGCCAGCAGCTTGGCCCAGGGGATGAACACTGAAGCTTTCTTT.

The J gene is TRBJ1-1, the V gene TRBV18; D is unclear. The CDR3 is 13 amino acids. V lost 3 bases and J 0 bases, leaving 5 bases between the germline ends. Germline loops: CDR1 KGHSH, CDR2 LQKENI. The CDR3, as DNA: TGTGCCAGCTCACCTGAACTGAACACTGAAGCTTTCTTT. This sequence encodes CASSPELNTEAFF.

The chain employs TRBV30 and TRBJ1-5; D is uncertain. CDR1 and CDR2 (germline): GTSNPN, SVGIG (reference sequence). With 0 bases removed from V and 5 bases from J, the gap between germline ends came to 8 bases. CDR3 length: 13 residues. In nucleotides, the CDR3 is TGTGCCTGGAGTGTGGGCCCCTATCAGCCCCAGCATTTT. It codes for CAWSVGPYQPQHF. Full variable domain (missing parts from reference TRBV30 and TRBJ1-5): SQTIHQWPATLVQPVGSPLSLECTVEGTSNPNLYWYRQAAGRGLQLLFYSVGIGQISSEVPQNLSASRPQDRQFILSSKKLLLSDSGFYLCAWSVGPYQPQHFGDGTRLSIL.

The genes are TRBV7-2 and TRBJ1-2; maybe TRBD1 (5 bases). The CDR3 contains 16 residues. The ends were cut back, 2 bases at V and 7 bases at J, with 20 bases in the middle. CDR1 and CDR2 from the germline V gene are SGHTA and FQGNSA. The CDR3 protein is CASSLNKEQVLGGYTF. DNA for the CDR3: TGTGCCAGCAGCTTAAATAAGGAACAGGTATTAGGTGGCTACACCTTC.

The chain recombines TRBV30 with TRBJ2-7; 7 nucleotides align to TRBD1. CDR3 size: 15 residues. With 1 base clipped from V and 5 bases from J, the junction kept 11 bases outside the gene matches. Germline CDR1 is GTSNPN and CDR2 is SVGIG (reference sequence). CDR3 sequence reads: CAWSAGKQGKDEQYF. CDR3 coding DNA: TGTGCCTGGAGTGCGGGGAAACAGGGGAAGGACGAGCAGTACTTC. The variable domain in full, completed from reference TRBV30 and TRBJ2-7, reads SQTIHQWPATLVQPVGSPLSLECTVEGTSNPNLYWYRQAAGRGLQLLFYSVGIGQISSEVPQNLSASRPQDRQFILSSKKLLLSDSGFYLCAWSAGKQGKDEQYFGPGTRLTVT.

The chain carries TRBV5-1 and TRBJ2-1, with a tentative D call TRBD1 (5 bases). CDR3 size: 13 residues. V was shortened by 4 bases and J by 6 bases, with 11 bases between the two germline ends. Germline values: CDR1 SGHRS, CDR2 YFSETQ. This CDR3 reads CASSHRQTNEQFF. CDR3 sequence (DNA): TGCGCCAGCAGCCACAGACAGACCAATGAGCAGTTCTTC. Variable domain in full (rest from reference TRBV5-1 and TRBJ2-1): KAGVTQTPRYLIKTRGQQVTLSCSPISGHRSVSWYQQTPGQGLQFLFEYFSETQRNKGNFPGRFSGRQFSNSRSEMNVSTLELGDSALYLCASSHRQTNEQFFGPGTRLTVL.

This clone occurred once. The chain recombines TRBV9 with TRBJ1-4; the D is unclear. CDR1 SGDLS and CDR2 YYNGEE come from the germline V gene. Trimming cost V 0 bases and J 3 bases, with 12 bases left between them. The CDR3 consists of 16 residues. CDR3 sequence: CASSVGGWQPNEKLFF. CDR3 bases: TGTGCCAGCAGCGTAGGAGGGTGGCAGCCTAATGAAAAACTGTTTTTT.

CDR3 in amino acids: CASSQAWAPVARRGYTF. DNA for the CDR3: TGCGCCAGCAGCCAAGCCTGGGCCCCGGTCGCTCGTCGTGGCTACACCTTC. The chain joins TRBV4-3 to TRBJ1-2; D call uncertain. Germline CDR1 and CDR2: LGHNA and YSLEER. The V gene lost 1 base and the J gene lost 7 bases, with 22 bases spanning the gap. The CDR3 is made up of 17 amino acids.

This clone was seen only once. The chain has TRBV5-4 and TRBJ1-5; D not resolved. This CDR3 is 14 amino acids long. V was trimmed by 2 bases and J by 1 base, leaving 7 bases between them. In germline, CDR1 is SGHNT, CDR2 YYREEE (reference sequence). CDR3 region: CASSLLGSNQPQHF. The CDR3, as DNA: TGTGCCAGCAGCTTACTAGGGAGCAATCAGCCCCAGCATTTT.

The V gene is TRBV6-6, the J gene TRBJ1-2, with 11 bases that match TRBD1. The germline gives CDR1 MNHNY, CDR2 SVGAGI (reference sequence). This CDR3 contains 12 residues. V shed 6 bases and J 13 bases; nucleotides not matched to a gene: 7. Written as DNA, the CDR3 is TGTGCCAGCAGCGGAACCGGGACAGGGGGCACCTTC. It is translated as CASSGTGTGGTF.

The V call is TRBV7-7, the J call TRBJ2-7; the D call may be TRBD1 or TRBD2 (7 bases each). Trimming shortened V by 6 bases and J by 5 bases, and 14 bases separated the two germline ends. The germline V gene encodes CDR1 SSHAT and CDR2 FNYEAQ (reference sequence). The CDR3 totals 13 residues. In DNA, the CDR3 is TGTGCCAGCAGTCCTCAGGGGGGGAACGAGCAGTACTTC. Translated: CASSPQGGNEQYF.

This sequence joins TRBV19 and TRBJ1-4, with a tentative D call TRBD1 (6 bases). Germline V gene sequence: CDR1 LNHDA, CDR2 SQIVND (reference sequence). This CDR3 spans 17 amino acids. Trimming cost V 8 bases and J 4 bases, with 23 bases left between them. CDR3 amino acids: CASGRGGRGTHNEKLFF. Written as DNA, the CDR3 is TGTGCCAGTGGGAGAGGGGGACGGGGGACGCATAATGAAAAACTGTTTTTT. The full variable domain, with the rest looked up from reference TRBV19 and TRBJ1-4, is DGGITQSPKYLFRKEGQNVTLSCEQNLNHDAMYWYRQDPGQGLRLIYYSQIVNDFQKGDIAEGYSVSREKKESFPLTVTSAQKNPTAFYLCASGRGGRGTHNEKLFFGSGTQLSVL.

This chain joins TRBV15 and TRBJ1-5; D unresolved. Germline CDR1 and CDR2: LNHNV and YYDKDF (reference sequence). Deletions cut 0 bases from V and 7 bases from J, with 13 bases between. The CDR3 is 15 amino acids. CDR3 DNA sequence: TGTGCCACCAGCAGAGATAAGAGCTCAGTACAGCCCCAGCATTTT. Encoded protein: CATSRDKSSVQPQHF. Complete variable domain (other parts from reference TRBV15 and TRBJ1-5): DAMVIQNPRYQVTQFGKPVTLSCSQTLNHNVMYWYQQKSSQAPKLLFHYYDKDFNNEADTPDNFQSRRPNTSFCFLDIRSPGLGDTAMYLCATSRDKSSVQPQHFGDGTRLSIL.

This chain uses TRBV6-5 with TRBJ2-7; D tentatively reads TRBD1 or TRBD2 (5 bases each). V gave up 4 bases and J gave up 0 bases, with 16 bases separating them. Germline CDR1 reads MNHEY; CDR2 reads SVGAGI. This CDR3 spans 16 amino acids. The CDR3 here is CASSWGVTARSYEQYF. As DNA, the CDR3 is TGTGCCAGCAGTTGGGGAGTGACAGCCCGCTCCTACGAGCAGTACTTC.

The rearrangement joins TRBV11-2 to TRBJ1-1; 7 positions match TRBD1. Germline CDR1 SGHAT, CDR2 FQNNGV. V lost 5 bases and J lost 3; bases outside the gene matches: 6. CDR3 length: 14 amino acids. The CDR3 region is CASSPLQGYTEAFF. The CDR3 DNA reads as TGTGCCAGCAGCCCCCTACAGGGGTACACTGAAGCTTTCTTT.